This passage covers 21 T cell receptor beta chains from one sample sequenced in a study of beta chain features in type 1 diabetes (dated by TCRdb to the late 2010s). The protocol used for the library was the immunoSEQ multiplex PCR assay. The entire isolated RNA was reverse transcribed using the High Capacity cDNA Reverse Transcription Kit, and thus expressed TCRB transcripts were sequenced. TCRdb retrieved this table from immuneACCESS and kept in-frame rearrangements only. Not all clones are present; in checked studies, unresolved V genes account for under half, and no reason is known for the remainder. The sample table contains about 260,000 clones; only one count was recorded for more than 65% of them. The ten largest make up 0.053% of the sample. Material for sequencing was naive CD4+ T cells from blood. Taken with the paper, the label for cell subset or site translates to: true naive CD4+ T cells. The source of these receptors is a man aged 30-40 years in good health.

This clone was found a few times. The rearrangement links TRBV29-1 to TRBJ2-4; TRBD2 aligns across 10 bases. This CDR3 contains 18 residues. V lost 6 bases and J lost 0; bases outside the gene matches: 14. CDR1 is SQVTM and CDR2 is ANQGSEA in the germline V gene. DNA of the CDR3: TGCAGCGTCGAGGGACTAGCGCGCCCTTTTCTAGCCAAAAACATTCAGTACTTC. Its protein is CSVEGLARPFLAKNIQYF.

The chain recombines TRBV30 with TRBJ1-6; weak D call: TRBD1 (5 bases). The germline V gene encodes CDR1 GTSNPN and CDR2 SVGIG (reference sequence). The CDR3 consists of 14 residues. Trimming cost V 3 bases and J 8 bases, with 14 bases left between them. The CDR3 coding sequence is TGTGCCTGGAGAGTCCGGGACCAACATTCACCCCTCCACTTT. Protein: CAWRVRDQHSPLHF.

The chain employs TRBV30 and TRBJ1-6; D is ambiguous. This CDR3 is 14 amino acids long. CDR1 is GTSNPN and CDR2 is SVGIG in the germline V gene (reference sequence). V was trimmed by 1 base and J by 10 bases, leaving 14 bases between them. DNA for the CDR3: TGTGCCTGGAGTGGAGGGCACGGAGGGTCACCCCTCCACTTT. It encodes CAWSGGHGGSPLHF. The whole variable domain, filled in from reference TRBV30 and TRBJ1-6, reads SQTIHQWPATLVQPVGSPLSLECTVEGTSNPNLYWYRQAAGRGLQLLFYSVGIGQISSEVPQNLSASRPQDRQFILSSKKLLLSDSGFYLCAWSGGHGGSPLHFGNGTRLTVT.

This chain links TRBV29-1 with TRBJ2-5; D is ambiguous. Trimming shortened V by 2 bases and J by 1 base, and 8 bases separated the two germline ends. CDR3 length: 13 residues. Germline lookup yields CDR1 SQVTM and CDR2 ANQGSEA. The chain's CDR3 is CSVEWARQETQYF. DNA for the CDR3: TGCAGCGTTGAATGGGCCCGCCAAGAGACCCAGTACTTC.

About this clone: This specimen includes other DNA sequences encoding the same CDR3. The chain has TRBV7-2 and TRBJ2-1; tentative D call: TRBD2 (6 bases). V was cut by 1 base and J by 2 bases, with 6 bases left in between. Germline V gene data show CDR1 as SGHTA and CDR2 as FQGNSA. This CDR3 is built from 14 residues. The CDR3 region has the DNA TGTGCCAGCAGCTTAGGACTAGCCTACAATGAGCAGTTCTTC. Residues: CASSLGLAYNEQFF.

The rearrangement links TRBV30 to TRBJ2-1, with TRBD2 as a possible D gene (5 bases). There are 15 residues in the CDR3. Germline V gene data show CDR1 as GTSNPN and CDR2 as SVGIG (reference sequence). Trimming cost V 0 bases and J 1 base, with 10 bases left between them. The CDR3 region has the DNA TGTGCCTGGAGTGTACGCGGGTATTCCTACAATGAGCAGTTCTTC. Translated: CAWSVRGYSYNEQFF.

On this clone: The sample contains more than one DNA sequence encoding this CDR3. The chain links TRBV7-2 to TRBJ2-5; D remains ambiguous. The CDR3 length is 12 residues. Trimming removed 6 bases at V and 0 bases at J, with 5 bases between. CDR1 and CDR2 (germline): SGHTA, FQGNSA. The chain's CDR3 is CASSPYQETQYF. CDR3 nucleotides: TGTGCCAGCAGTCCGTACCAAGAGACCCAGTACTTC.

This clone was counted only a few times. The CDR3: CASSPNRGLTYEQYF. CDR3 DNA sequence: TGTGCCAGCAGCCCTAACAGGGGGCTTACATACGAGCAGTACTTC. The chain joins TRBV7-2 to TRBJ2-7; 9 bases fit TRBD1. The CDR3 runs 15 residues. V was clipped by 5 bases and J by 4 bases; unmatched bases: 9. Germline V gene data show CDR1 as SGHTA and CDR2 as FQGNSA.

The genes are TRBV29-1 and TRBJ2-7, with D unclear. V lost 2 bases, J lost 0 bases, and 8 bases lay in between. This CDR3 has 13 amino acids. The germline V gene has CDR1 SQVTM and CDR2 ANQGSEA. CDR3 sequence reads: CSVESPRSYEQYF. The CDR3, as DNA: TGCAGCGTTGAATCCCCTCGCTCCTACGAGCAGTACTTC.

The chain is built from TRBV7-2 and TRBJ2-1; 7 bases align to TRBD2. The germline V gene encodes CDR1 SGHTA and CDR2 FQGNSA. This CDR3 is 15 amino acids long. The J segment lost 8 bases and the V segment lost 2 bases, leaving 9 bases of the junction unmatched. The CDR3 DNA is TGTGCCAGCAGCTTACTGGGGACTACCCGAGATGAGCAGTTCTTC. It encodes CASSLLGTTRDEQFF.

CDR3 sequence: CASSPLGQGYTDTQYF. CDR3 nucleotides: TGCGCCAGCAGCCCTCTGGGACAGGGGTACACAGATACGCAGTATTTT. The chain is built from TRBV4-1 and TRBJ2-3; TRBD1 matches 10 bases. CDR1 and CDR2 (germline): MGHRA, YSYEKL. The CDR3 covers 16 residues. V lost 4 bases and J lost 2; bases outside the gene matches: 6.

V and J are TRBV7-9 and TRBJ1-1; 7 bases agree with TRBD1. Germline assignment: CDR1 SEHNR and CDR2 FQNEAQ (reference sequence). CDR3 size: 14 residues. The ends lost 1 base at V and 8 bases at J; junction bases unmatched: 7. CDR3: CASSLGGTVLEAFF. Here the CDR3 DNA reads TGTGCCAGCAGCTTAGGAGGGACAGTTCTGGAAGCTTTCTTT.

This clone appeared a few times. Other DNA sequences within the sample encode an identical CDR3. The CDR3 spells CASSVGEETQYF. The CDR3 region has the DNA TGTGCCAGCAGCGTCGGGGAGGAGACCCAGTACTTC. This sequence joins TRBV9 and TRBJ2-5; D is possibly TRBD2 (5 bases). The CDR3 length is 12 residues. The V gene lost 2 bases and the J gene lost 5 bases, with 7 bases spanning the gap. From germline, CDR1 is SGDLS and CDR2 YYNGEE.

The rearrangement joins TRBV23-1 to TRBJ2-7; D ambiguous. TRBV23-1 is classed as an ORF, of uncertain function. Trimming took 2 bases from V and 2 from J, leaving 10 bases between them. There are 14 residues in the CDR3. CDR3 residues: CASSQKAPTYEQYF. CDR3 bases: TGCGCCAGCAGTCAAAAGGCCCCGACCTACGAGCAGTACTTC.

The sample holds a few counts of this clone. Distinct nucleotide sequences in the sample also encode this CDR3. The chain employs TRBV29-1 and TRBJ1-1; no clear D gene. CDR1 is SQVTM, CDR2 ANQGSEA, per germline. The CDR3 extends over 13 amino acids. V lost 4 bases and J lost 0, with 9 bases in between. CDR3 sequence: CSVAGLLNTEAFF. The CDR3 DNA is TGCAGCGTTGCGGGGTTATTGAACACTGAAGCTTTCTTT.

The genes are TRBV7-2 and TRBJ2-3; D is undetermined. Trimming removed 7 bases from V and 3 bases from J, with 17 bases in between. Germline-derived CDR1 and CDR2 are SGHTA and FQGNSA. This CDR3 region has 15 residues. The CDR3 here is CASTRSRTGTDTQYF. For the CDR3, the DNA is TGTGCCAGCACCCGCAGCCGGACGGGTACAGATACGCAGTATTTT.

This clone was recorded a few times. The chain couples TRBV28 to TRBJ2-6, with no clear D. The CDR3 is made up of 13 amino acids. Trimming cost V 7 bases and J 1 base, with 5 bases left between them. The V gene's germline CDR1 is MDHEN and CDR2 SYDVKM. CDR3 sequence: CASTRSGANVLTF. The DNA of the CDR3 is TGTGCCAGCACCCGTTCTGGGGCCAACGTCCTGACTTTC. Full variable domain (missing parts from reference TRBV28 and TRBJ2-6): DVKVTQSSRYLVKRTGEKVFLECVQDMDHENMFWYRQDPGLGLRLIYFSYDVKMKEKGDIPEGYSVSREKKERFSLILESASTNQTSMYLCASTRSGANVLTFGAGSRLTVL.

The sample holds a few counts of this clone. This sequence joins TRBV6-5 and TRBJ2-5; TRBD2 aligns across 8 bases. Per the germline V gene, CDR1 is MNHEY and CDR2 is SVGAGI. The length of the CDR3 is 15 residues. The V segment lost 2 bases and the J segment 1 base; nucleotides outside the gene matches: 3. CDR3 nucleotide sequence: TGTGCCAGCAGTTACCGAGGACTAGCCCAAGAGACCCAGTACTTC. Its translation: CASSYRGLAQETQYF.

This chain links TRBV27 with TRBJ2-7; D is undetermined. CDR1 is MNHEY, CDR2 SMNVEV, per germline (reference sequence). Trimming left V 0 bases short and J 6 bases short, with 9 bases between. The CDR3 consists of 13 residues. CDR3 sequence: CASSLSIVGEQYF. The CDR3 DNA reads as TGTGCCAGCAGTTTATCGATTGTTGGCGAGCAGTACTTC.

This clone has only a few counts. The chain carries TRBV29-1 and TRBJ2-4; TRBD1 might be the D (5 bases). Between the trimmed V and J ends, which lost 4 bases and 6 bases, there was a span of 13 bases. Germline V gives CDR1 SQVTM, CDR2 ANQGSEA. The CDR3 runs to 13 residues. CDR3 nucleotide sequence: TGCAGCGTTGTGGGGCCAGGAACAAACATTCAGTACTTC. Its protein product is CSVVGPGTNIQYF.

The gene calls are TRBV29-1 and TRBJ2-7; D gene uncertain. Germline V gene lookup returns CDR1 SQVTM and CDR2 ANQGSEA. This CDR3 region has 14 residues. Trimming took off 3 bases at V and 2 bases at J, with 14 bases between the two ends. The CDR3 sequence: CSVEAGFAPYEQYF. In DNA, the CDR3 is TGCAGCGTTGAGGCTGGATTCGCTCCCTACGAGCAGTACTTC.